The 8 T cell receptor beta chains presented below share a single source sample, sequenced in a study of T cell repertoires in cytomegalovirus infection. MiXCR, applied by TCRdb to the reads, yields one record per CDR3 protein. The top ten clones hold 20% to 30% of a sample with 500,000 to 600,000 distinct CDR3 sequences, approximately 17% of them seen once. Sequences were obtained from CD8+ T cells from PBMCs. The source of these receptors is a human donor in good health (CMV status not recorded). Some clones in this sample may be carry-over from other donors' samples.

This sequence joins TRBV7-9 and TRBJ2-7; 10 bases agree with TRBD2. CDR1 is SEHNR and CDR2 is FQNEAQ in the germline V gene (reference sequence). The CDR3 has 16 amino acids. After removal of 6 bases from V and 6 bases from J, the junction contained 14 bases not matched to a gene. This CDR3 reads CASSNKAGTSEPEQYF. The CDR3 bases are TGTGCCAGCAGTAACAAGGCGGGGACTAGCGAACCCGAGCAGTACTTC.

This sequence joins TRBV28 and TRBJ1-6; the match to TRBD1 covers 8 bases. This CDR3 spans 16 amino acids. CDR1 and CDR2 (germline): MDHEN, SYDVKM. With V trimmed by 1 base and J by 9 bases, 8 bases remained unmatched. The CDR3 reads CASSLYGQGASSPLHF. DNA of the CDR3: TGTGCCAGCAGTTTATACGGGCAGGGGGCTTCTTCACCCCTCCACTTT.

The table lists this clonotype with many counts. The chain recombines TRBV12-3 or TRBV12-4 with TRBJ2-1, with 8 bases lining up with TRBD1. The CDR3 is 12 residues long. The junction had 4 bases not matched to a gene; V was cut back by 11 bases and J by 4 bases. The CDR3 nucleotides are TGTGCCGTCCGGGACAGGTACAATGAGCAGTTCTTC. As protein: CAVRDRYNEQFF.

This clonotype was seen at least ten times. This chain uses TRBV12-3 or TRBV12-4 with TRBJ2-7; D unresolved. The V and J ends lost 5 bases and 0 bases respectively, with 20 bases between them. The CDR3 runs to 17 residues. In DNA form, the CDR3 reads TGTGCCAGCAGTCCATCCCCCCCCGCCAGAATCTCCTACGAGCAGTACTTC. Amino acids: CASSPSPPARISYEQYF.

Ten or more counts support this clonotype. The chain links TRBV7-9 to TRBJ2-7; 9 nucleotides line up with TRBD2. V dropped 6 bases and J dropped 2; count of bases not matched to a gene: 5. CDR1 and CDR2 from the germline V gene are SEHNR and FQNEAQ (reference sequence). This CDR3 has 14 amino acids. The CDR3 DNA follows: TGTGCCAGCAGTATTAGCGGGAGACCCTACGAGCAGTACTTC. Translated: CASSISGRPYEQYF.

This clonotype was recorded at least ten times. This chain links TRBV7-8 with TRBJ2-2, with a possible D match to TRBD1 (6 bases). From germline, CDR1 is SGHVS and CDR2 FQNEAQ. The CDR3 covers 18 residues. Trimming pared 0 bases from V and 0 bases from J, leaving 14 bases between. The DNA of the CDR3 is TGTGCCAGCAGCTTAGCGCACAGGGTAACAGCGAACACCGGGGAGCTGTTTTTT. Its protein product is CASSLAHRVTANTGELFF.

This chain connects TRBV6-1 to TRBJ1-2; no clear D gene. In germline, CDR1 is MNHNS, CDR2 SASEGT. Trimming shortened V by 7 bases and J by 0 bases, and 21 bases separated the two germline ends. The CDR3 runs 17 residues. CDR3: CASIPDGTLFSNYGYTF. The CDR3 DNA reads TGTGCCAGCATTCCTGACGGCACCCTCTTTTCTAACTATGGCTACACCTTC.

This clonotype appeared many times. V is TRBV7-6 and J is TRBJ1-1; 7 bases align to TRBD1. This CDR3 is 17 amino acids long. Per germline, CDR1 SGHVS and CDR2 FNYEAQ. Unmatched junction bases numbered 16, after V lost 2 bases and J lost 7 bases. The CDR3 region is CASSLYGVQHRGNEAFF. CDR3 bases: TGTGCCAGCAGCTTATACGGGGTCCAGCACAGGGGAAATGAAGCTTTCTTT.